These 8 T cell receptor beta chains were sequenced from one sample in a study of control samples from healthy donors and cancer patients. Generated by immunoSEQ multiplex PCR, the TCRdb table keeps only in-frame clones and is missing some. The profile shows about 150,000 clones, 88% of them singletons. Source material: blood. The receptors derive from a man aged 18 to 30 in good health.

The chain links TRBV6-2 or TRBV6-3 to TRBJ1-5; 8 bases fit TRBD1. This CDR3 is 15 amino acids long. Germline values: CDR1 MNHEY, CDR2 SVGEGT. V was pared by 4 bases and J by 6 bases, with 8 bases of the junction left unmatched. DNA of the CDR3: TGTGCCAGCAGTTTATTGACAGGGGAAAGTCAGCCCCAGCATTTT. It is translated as CASSLLTGESQPQHF.

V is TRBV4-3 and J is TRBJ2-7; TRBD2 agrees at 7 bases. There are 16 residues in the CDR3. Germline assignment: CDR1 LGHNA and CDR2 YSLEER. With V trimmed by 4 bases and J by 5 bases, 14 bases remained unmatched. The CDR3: CASSRDLEAGPHEQYF. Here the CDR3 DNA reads TGCGCCAGCAGCCGGGACCTCGAAGCGGGGCCCCACGAGCAGTACTTC.

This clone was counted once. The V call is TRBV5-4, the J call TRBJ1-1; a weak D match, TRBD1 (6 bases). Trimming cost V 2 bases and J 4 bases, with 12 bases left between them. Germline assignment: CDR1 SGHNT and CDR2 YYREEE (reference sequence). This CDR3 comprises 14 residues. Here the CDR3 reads CASSFGGRSTEAFF. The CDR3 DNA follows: TGTGCCAGCAGCTTCGGGGGCAGAAGCACTGAAGCTTTCTTT.

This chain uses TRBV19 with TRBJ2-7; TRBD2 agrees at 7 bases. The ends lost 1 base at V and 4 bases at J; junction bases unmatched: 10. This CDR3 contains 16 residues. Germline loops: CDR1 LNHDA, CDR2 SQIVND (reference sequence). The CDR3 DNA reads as TGTGCCAGTAGTATAGCGGGACTAAGCGGGGCTTACGAGCAGTACTTC. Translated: CASSIAGLSGAYEQYF. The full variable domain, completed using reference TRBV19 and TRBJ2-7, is DGGITQSPKYLFRKEGQNVTLSCEQNLNHDAMYWYRQDPGQGLRLIYYSQIVNDFQKGDIAEGYSVSREKKESFPLTVTSAQKNPTAFYLCASSIAGLSGAYEQYFGPGTRLTVT.

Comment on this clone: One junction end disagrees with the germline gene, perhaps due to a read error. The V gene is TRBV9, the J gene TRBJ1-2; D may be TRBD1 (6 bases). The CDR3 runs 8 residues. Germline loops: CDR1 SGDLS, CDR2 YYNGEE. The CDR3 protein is CASSEGDF. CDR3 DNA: TGTGCCAGCAGCGAGGGGGACTTC.

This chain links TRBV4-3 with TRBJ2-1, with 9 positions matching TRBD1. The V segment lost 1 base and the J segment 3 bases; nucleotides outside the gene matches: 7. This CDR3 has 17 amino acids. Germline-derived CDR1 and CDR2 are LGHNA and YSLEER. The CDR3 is CASSQVPRQGGYNEQFF. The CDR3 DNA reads TGCGCCAGCAGCCAAGTCCCCCGACAGGGGGGCTACAATGAGCAGTTCTTC.

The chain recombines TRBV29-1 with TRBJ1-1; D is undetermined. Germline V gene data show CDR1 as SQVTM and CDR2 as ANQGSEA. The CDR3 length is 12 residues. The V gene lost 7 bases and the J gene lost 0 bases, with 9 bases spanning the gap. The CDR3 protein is CSGRIMNTEAFF. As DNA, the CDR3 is TGCAGCGGGAGGATAATGAACACTGAAGCTTTCTTT.

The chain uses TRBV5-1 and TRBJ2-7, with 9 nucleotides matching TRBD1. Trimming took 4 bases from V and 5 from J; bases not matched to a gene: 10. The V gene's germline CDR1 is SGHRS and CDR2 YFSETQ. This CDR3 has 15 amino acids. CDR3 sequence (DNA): TGCGCCAGCAGCCCCCGGGGGACAGGGCGGGACGAGCAGTACTTC. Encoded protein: CASSPRGTGRDEQYF.